A single T cell receptor (beta chain) is shown here with its context. Its antigen is still unknown. The data were obtained in a study of cytomegalovirus exposure and HLA in healthy donors. Study-level results: A prior analysis recorded that most TCR beta V segments were productive about 87% or about 30% of the time.

Trimming shortened V by 0 bases and J by 4 bases, and 10 bases separated the two germline ends. In germline, CDR1 is MNHNY, CDR2 SVGAGI (reference sequence). The CDR3 extends over 15 amino acids. Amplification used 60 Vbeta primers and 13 Jbeta primers. The table came from immunoSEQ multiplex PCR; TCRdb's copy has only in-frame clones and leaves some out. This sample carries some 180,000 clones, around 82% of them seen once, and the ten largest clones take 2% to 3%. Specimen: PBMCs. The receptor's source is a woman in her twenties or thirties in good health and CMV-seropositive. This chain links TRBV6-6 with TRBJ2-1; the D is unclear. The CDR3 spells CASSYSPGLYNEQFF. CDR3 nucleotides: TGTGCCAGCAGTTACTCTCCGGGTTTGTACAATGAGCAGTTCTTC.